This T cell receptor (beta chain) derives from a study of blood T cell repertoires in COVID-19. Looking at the study overall: Collection of acute and convalescent COVID-19 samples took place in the United States, Italy and Spain. T cells, B-cell-depleted T cells, or PBMCs provided the cDNA or gDNA that served as material.

In the authors' workflow: It was from reference gene primer amplification that nucleated cell counts were estimated. Here immunoSEQ multiplex PCR was the method, and the copy in TCRdb shows in-frame clones only, minus some. From that table come the V and J calls and clone size; the DNA was used to work out D and trimming. The sample shows more than 250,000 clones, 65% to 90% of them seen only once. The germline gives CDR1 GTSNPN, CDR2 SVGIG (reference sequence). The CDR3 contains 13 residues. V gave up 2 bases and J gave up 2 bases, with 8 bases separating them. The material sequenced was peripheral blood. The genes are TRBV30 and TRBJ2-3; D call uncertain. The clonotype comes from a man aged 50-60 years with active or convalescent COVID-19. The CDR3 bases are TGTGCCTGGAGTCTAGATAACACAGATACGCAGTATTTT. Protein: CAWSLDNTDTQYF. Looking up the rest from reference TRBV30 and TRBJ2-3 gives the full variable domain: SQTIHQWPATLVQPVGSPLSLECTVEGTSNPNLYWYRQAAGRGLQLLFYSVGIGQISSEVPQNLSASRPQDRQFILSSKKLLLSDSGFYLCAWSLDNTDTQYFGPGTRLTVL.